Listed below are T cell receptor beta chains from one sample, sequenced in a study of blood T cell repertoires in COVID-19. Clones were read by immunoSEQ multiplex PCR, and TCRdb kept only the in-frame ones, dropping some. The sample consists of under 250,000 clones, 85% of them appearing once. Sequenced sample: peripheral blood. These receptors were taken from a woman between 65 and 79 years old with COVID-19, enrolled during active disease. CDR3s include the opening cysteine and the closing phenylalanine or tryptophan. Fields, in order: J gene, V gene, clone size, D gene, CDR3 protein, CDR3 DNA. D genes are given only for firm matches. Where a row states a size, it is once, few, many or the class of an expanded clone; other rows omit it.

J: TRBJ1-1
V: TRBV19
size: -
D: TRBD1
CDR3: CASSIDRGQTTEAFF
DNA: TGTGCCAGTAGTATAGACAGGGGGCAAACTACAGAAGCTTTCTTT

J: TRBJ1-1
V: TRBV11-2
size: -
D: TRBD1
CDR3: CASSLVDREFNEAFF
DNA: TGTGCCAGCAGTCTCGTGGACAGGGAGTTTAATGAAGCTTTCTTT

J: TRBJ2-7
V: TRBV7-2
size: -
D: -
CDR3: CASSLAPGVNYEQYF
DNA: TGTGCCAGCAGCTTAGCTCCCGGAGTCAACTACGAGCAGTACTTC

J: TRBJ1-5
V: TRBV6-2/TRBV6-3
size: -
D: TRBD1
CDR3: CASSYTDRGLQPQHF
DNA: TGTGCCAGCAGTTACACGGACAGGGGGCTTCAGCCCCAGCATTTT

J: TRBJ2-7
V: TRBV19
size: -
D: TRBD1
CDR3: CASSSTRDRGHEQYF
DNA: TGTGCCAGTAGCTCTACCCGGGACAGGGGCCACGAGCAGTACTTC

J: TRBJ2-3
V: TRBV3-1/TRBV3-2
size: -
D: -
CDR3: CASSQASGRRDTQYF
DNA: TGTGCCAGCAGCCAAGCCTCGGGTAGGCGTGATACGCAGTATTTT

J: TRBJ1-2
V: TRBV7-6
size: few
D: -
CDR3: CASSLVQGPNYGYTF
DNA: TGTGCCAGCAGCTTAGTACAGGGACCTAACTATGGCTACACCTTC

J: TRBJ2-2
V: TRBV25-1
size: -
D: TRBD2
CDR3: CASSGGLEGNGELFF
DNA: TGTGCCAGCAGTGGGGGACTAGAGGGAAACGGGGAGCTGTTTTTT

J: TRBJ1-2
V: TRBV19
size: -
D: -
CDR3: CASTQGTRGYTF
DNA: TGTGCCAGCACTCAGGGTACCCGTGGCTACACCTTC

J: TRBJ2-3
V: TRBV4-2
size: -
D: TRBD2
CDR3: CASSQDSSGGGTDTQYF
DNA: TGTGCCAGCAGCCAAGATTCAAGCGGGGGCGGCACAGATACGCAGTATTTT

J: TRBJ2-1
V: TRBV7-9
size: -
D: TRBD2
CDR3: CASSWIGTSGEYNEQFF
DNA: TGTGCCAGCAGCTGGATCGGGACTAGCGGGGAGTACAATGAGCAGTTCTTC

J: TRBJ1-1
V: TRBV29-1
size: -
D: TRBD1
CDR3: CSVRRDRGLAVNTEAFF
DNA: TGCAGCGTTCGGCGGGACAGGGGGTTGGCTGTGAACACTGAAGCTTTCTTT

J: TRBJ1-5
V: TRBV7-8
size: -
D: -
CDR3: CASSSGLNQPQHF
DNA: TGTGCCAGCAGCTCAGGGCTCAATCAGCCCCAGCATTTT